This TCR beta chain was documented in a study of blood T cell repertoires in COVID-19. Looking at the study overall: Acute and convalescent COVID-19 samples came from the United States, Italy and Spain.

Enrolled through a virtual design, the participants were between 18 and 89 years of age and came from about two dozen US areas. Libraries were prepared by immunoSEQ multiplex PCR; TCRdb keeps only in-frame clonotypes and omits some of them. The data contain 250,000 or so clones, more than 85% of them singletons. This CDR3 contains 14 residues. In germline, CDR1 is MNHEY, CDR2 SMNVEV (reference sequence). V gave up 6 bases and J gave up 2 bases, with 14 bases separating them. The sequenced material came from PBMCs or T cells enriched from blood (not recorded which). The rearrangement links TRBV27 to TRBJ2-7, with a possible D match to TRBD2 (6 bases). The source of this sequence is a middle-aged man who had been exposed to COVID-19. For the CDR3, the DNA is TGTGCCAGCAGAGTTTACGCGGGGACCTACGAGCAGTACTTC. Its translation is CASRVYAGTYEQYF.